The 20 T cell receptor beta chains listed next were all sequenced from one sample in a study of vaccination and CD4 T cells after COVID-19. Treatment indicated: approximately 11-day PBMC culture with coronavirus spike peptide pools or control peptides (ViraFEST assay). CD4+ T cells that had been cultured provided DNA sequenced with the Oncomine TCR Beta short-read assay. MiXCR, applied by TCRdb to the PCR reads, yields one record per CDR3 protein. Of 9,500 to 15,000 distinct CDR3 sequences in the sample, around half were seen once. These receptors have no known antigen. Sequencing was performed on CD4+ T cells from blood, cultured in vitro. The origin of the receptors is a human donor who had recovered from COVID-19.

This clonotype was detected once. CDR3 nucleotides: TGTGCCAGCAGCTTAAACAGGGGTGGCGAGACCCAGTACTTC. Amino acids: CASSLNRGGETQYF. The chain employs TRBV7-2 and TRBJ2-5; 7 nucleotides align to TRBD1. This CDR3 is 14 amino acids long. In germline, CDR1 is SGHTA, CDR2 FQGNSA. With V trimmed by 2 bases and J by 5 bases, 5 bases remained unmatched.

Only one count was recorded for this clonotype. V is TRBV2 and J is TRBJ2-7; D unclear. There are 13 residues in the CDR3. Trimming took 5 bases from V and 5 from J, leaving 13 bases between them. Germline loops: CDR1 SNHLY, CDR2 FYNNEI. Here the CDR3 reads CASSSGRLNEQYF. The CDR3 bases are TGTGCCAGCAGTTCAGGTCGACTGAACGAGCAGTACTTC.

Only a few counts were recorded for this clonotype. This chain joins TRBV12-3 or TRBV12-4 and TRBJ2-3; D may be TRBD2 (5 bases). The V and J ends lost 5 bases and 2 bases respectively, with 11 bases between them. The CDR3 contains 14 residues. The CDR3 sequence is CASSPDYSTDTQYF. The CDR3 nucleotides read TGTGCCAGCAGTCCTGACTACTCCACAGATACGCAGTATTTT.

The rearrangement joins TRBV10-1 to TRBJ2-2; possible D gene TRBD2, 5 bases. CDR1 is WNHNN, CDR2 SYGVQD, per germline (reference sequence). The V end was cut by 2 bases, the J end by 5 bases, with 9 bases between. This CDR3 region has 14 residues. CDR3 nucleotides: TGCGCCAGCAGTGAGGGCCGGGAAACCGGGGAGCTGTTTTTT. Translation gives CASSEGRETGELFF.

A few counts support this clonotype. This CDR3 is CATSRDLTNEQFF. The CDR3 DNA is TGTGCCACCAGCAGAGATCTTACAAATGAGCAGTTCTTC. The chain recombines TRBV15 with TRBJ2-1; D gene unclear. CDR1 is LNHNV, CDR2 YYDKDF, per germline (reference sequence). The V end was cut by 0 bases, the J end by 7 bases, with 7 bases between. The CDR3 runs 13 residues.

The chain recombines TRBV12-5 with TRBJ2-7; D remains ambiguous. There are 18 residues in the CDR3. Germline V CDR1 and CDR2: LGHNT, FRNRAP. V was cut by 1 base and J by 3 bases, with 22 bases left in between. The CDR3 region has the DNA TGTGCTAGTGGTTTGGGGATCTTAGGAAGGCCGTCATTCTACGAGCAGTACTTC. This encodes CASGLGILGRPSFYEQYF.

CDR3 region: CASSHNQRQGGNEKLFF. CDR3 nucleotide sequence: TGTGCCAGTAGTCATAACCAGCGTCAGGGGGGTAATGAAAAACTGTTTTTT. The chain employs TRBV19 and TRBJ1-4; 7 nucleotides line up with TRBD1. Germline CDR1 is LNHDA and CDR2 is SQIVND (reference sequence). V was pared by 5 bases and J by 4 bases, with 13 bases of the junction left unmatched. CDR3 size: 17 residues.

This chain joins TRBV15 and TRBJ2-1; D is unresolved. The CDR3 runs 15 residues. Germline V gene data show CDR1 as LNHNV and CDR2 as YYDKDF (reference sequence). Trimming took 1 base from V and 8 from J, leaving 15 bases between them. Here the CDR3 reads CATSRVRTNVDEQFF. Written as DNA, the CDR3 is TGTGCCACCAGCAGAGTTCGGACCAATGTCGATGAGCAGTTCTTC.

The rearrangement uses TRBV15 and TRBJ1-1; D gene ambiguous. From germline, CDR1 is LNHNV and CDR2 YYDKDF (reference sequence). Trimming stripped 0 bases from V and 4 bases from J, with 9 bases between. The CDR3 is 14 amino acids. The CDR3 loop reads CATSRDTGSTEAFF. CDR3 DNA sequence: TGTGCCACCAGCAGAGATACGGGGTCCACTGAAGCTTTCTTT. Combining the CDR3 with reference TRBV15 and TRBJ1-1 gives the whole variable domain DAMVIQNPRYQVTQFGKPVTLSCSQTLNHNVMYWYQQKSSQAPKLLFHYYDKDFNNEADTPDNFQSRRPNTSFCFLDIRSPGLGDTAMYLCATSRDTGSTEAFFGQGTRLTVV.

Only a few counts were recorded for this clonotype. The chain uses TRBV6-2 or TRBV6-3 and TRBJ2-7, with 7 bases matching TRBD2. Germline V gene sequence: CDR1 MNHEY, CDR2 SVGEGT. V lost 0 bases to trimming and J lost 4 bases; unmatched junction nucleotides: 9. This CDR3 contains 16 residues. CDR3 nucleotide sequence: TGTGCCAGCAGTTACTCCCCGAGCGGGATCTTGTACGAGCAGTACTTC. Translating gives CASSYSPSGILYEQYF.

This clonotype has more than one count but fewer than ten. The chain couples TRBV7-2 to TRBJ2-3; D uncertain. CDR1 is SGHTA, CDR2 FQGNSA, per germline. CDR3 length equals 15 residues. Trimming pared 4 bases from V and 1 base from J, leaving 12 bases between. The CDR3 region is CASSSVGLRTDTQYF. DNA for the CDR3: TGTGCCAGCAGCTCCGTGGGTCTCCGCACAGATACGCAGTATTTT.

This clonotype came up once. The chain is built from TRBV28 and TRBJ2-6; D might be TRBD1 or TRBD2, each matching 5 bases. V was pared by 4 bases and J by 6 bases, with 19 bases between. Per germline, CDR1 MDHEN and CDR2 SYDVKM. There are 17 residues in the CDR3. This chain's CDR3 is CASSWGGGLSEANVLTF. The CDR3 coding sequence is TGTGCCAGCAGTTGGGGCGGAGGCCTGTCCGAGGCCAACGTCCTGACTTTC.

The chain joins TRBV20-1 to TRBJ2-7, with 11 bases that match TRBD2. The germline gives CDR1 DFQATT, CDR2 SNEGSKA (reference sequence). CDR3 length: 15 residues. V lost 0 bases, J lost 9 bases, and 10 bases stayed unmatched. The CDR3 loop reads CSARDPTSGIDAQYF. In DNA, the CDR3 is TGCAGTGCTAGAGATCCGACTAGCGGGATAGACGCGCAGTACTTC.

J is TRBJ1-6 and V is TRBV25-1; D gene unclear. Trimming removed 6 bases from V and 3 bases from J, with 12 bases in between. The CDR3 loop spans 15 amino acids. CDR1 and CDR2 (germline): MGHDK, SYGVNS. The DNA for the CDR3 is TGTGCCAGCAGGGCCTTACAGAGCTATAATTCACCCCTCCACTTT. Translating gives CASRALQSYNSPLHF.

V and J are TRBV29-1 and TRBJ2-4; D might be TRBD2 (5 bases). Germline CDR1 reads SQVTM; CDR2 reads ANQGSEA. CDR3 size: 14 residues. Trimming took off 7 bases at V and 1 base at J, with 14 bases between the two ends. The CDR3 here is CSAVGSRAKNIQYF. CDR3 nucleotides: TGCAGCGCGGTAGGGAGTCGGGCCAAAAACATTCAGTACTTC.

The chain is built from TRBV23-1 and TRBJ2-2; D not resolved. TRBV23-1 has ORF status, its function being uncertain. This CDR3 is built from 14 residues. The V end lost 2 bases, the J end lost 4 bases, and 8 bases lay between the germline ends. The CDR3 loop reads CASSQDRATGELFF. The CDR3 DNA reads TGCGCCAGCAGTCAAGACCGGGCCACCGGGGAGCTGTTTTTT.

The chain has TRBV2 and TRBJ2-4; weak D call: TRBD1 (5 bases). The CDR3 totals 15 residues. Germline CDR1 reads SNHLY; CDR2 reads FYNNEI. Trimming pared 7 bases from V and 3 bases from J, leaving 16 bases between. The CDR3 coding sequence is TGTGCCAGCACGGTTGGGCAGGGCAACAAAAACATTCAGTACTTC. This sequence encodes CASTVGQGNKNIQYF.

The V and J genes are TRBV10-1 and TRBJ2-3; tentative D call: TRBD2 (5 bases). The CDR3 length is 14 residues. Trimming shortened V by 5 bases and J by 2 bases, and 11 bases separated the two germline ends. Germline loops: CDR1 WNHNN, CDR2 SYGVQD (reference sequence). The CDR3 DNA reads TGCGCCAGCAGTTTGACTCGGGACACAGATACGCAGTATTTT. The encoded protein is CASSLTRDTDTQYF.

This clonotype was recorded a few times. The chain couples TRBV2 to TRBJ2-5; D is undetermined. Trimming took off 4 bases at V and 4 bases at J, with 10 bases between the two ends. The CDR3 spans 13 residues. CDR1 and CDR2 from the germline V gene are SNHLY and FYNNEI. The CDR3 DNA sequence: TGTGCCAGCAGTGTTGGCGGTCGAGAGACCCAGTACTTC. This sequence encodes CASSVGGRETQYF.

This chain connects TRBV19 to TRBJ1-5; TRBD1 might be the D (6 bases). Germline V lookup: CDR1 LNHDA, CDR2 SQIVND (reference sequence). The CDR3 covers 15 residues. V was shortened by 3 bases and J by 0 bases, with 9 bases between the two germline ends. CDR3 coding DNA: TGTGCCAGTAGTATTACAGGGTATAGCAATCAGCCCCAGCATTTT. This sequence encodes CASSITGYSNQPQHF.